This is a list of T cell receptor beta chains from one sample in a study of blood T cell repertoires in COVID-19. TCRdb's table, derived via immunoSEQ multiplex PCR, lists solely in-frame clones and lacks some. Among roughly 230,000 clones listed, about 85% were seen once. The sequenced material came from peripheral blood. These receptors were taken from a woman in her sixties or seventies with active or convalescent COVID-19. Both conserved end residues are part of each CDR3. The order of the fields is clone size, J gene, D gene, V gene, CDR3 DNA, CDR3 protein. A D gene is named only where the DNA matches it firmly. Clone size is shown for a subset of rows, as once, few, many or a class of expanded clone.

. TRBJ2-6 TRBD2 TRBV5-1 TGCGCCAGCAGCTTACCGGGACTAGCGGGAGCTGGGGCCAACGTCCTGACTTTC CASSLPGLAGAGANVLTF
. TRBJ2-3 TRBD2 TRBV7-9 TGTGCCAGCAGCCCCTGGCGGGGGTGGGGAAGCACAGATACGCAGTATTTT CASSPWRGWGSTDTQYF
many TRBJ2-3 TRBD2 TRBV4-1 TGCGCCAGCAGCCAAGATGGGGGGGGCACAGATACGCAGTATTTT CASSQDGGGTDTQYF
. TRBJ2-2 TRBD1 TRBV18 TGTGCCAGCCCAAACCAGAGGGCAGGGGGAGCCGGGGAGCTGTTTTTT CASPNQRAGGAGELFF
. TRBJ2-1 TRBD1 TRBV7-3 TGTGCCAGCAGCCCGGGACAGGGAAATGAGCAGTTCTTC CASSPGQGNEQFF
. TRBJ1-2 . TRBV19 TGTGCCAGTAGTATACGCGGGGCTGAGTTGGGCTACACCTTC CASSIRGAELGYTF
. TRBJ1-2 . TRBV5-6 TGTGCCAGCAGCACCGTACAGGGTGAAGGTGATGGCTACACCTTC CASSTVQGEGDGYTF
. TRBJ2-3 TRBD1 TRBV5-1 TGCGCCAGCAGCGTGTTGGGACAGGGGGCAGATACGCAGTATTTT CASSVLGQGADTQYF
once TRBJ2-3 TRBD2 TRBV10-1 TGCGCCAGCAGTGGAGGGAGCGGGGAGGGTATGGATACGCAGTATTTT CASSGGSGEGMDTQYF
. TRBJ1-3 . TRBV5-4 TGTGCCAGCAGCCGCGGGTCCCCCTCTGGAAACACCATATATTTT CASSRGSPSGNTIYF
. TRBJ1-6 . TRBV30 TGTGCCTGGAGTTCGGGGGGAGGGGATTCACCCCTCCACTTT CAWSSGGGDSPLHF
. TRBJ1-2 . TRBV3-1/TRBV3-2 TGTGCCAGCAGCCAAGAGAGGAGGGGGGGAGGCTACACCTTC CASSQERRGGGYTF
. TRBJ2-1 TRBD2 TRBV7-2 TGTGCCAGCAGCTCCCCCGGGAGGGACATATACAATGAGCAGTTCTTC CASSSPGRDIYNEQFF
. TRBJ2-1 . TRBV19 TGTGCCAGTAGTCCCGGCGGGTGGACCTACAATGAGCAGTTCTTC CASSPGGWTYNEQFF
once TRBJ2-1 . TRBV11-2 TGTGCCAGCAGCTACTCGGACACATACAATGAGCAGTTCTTC CASSYSDTYNEQFF
. TRBJ1-6 . TRBV11-2 TGTGCCAGCAGCCCGTTACAGGGAAGGAATTCACCCCTCCACTTT CASSPLQGRNSPLHF
. TRBJ2-7 TRBD2 TRBV27 TGTGCCAGCAGTTTATCGAATAGCGGGAGGCCAGGATACGAGCAGTACTTC CASSLSNSGRPGYEQYF
. TRBJ1-2 TRBD1 TRBV4-2 TGTGCCAGCAGCCGCACCCCCAGTGCAGGACAGGGCTATGGCTACACCTTC CASSRTPSAGQGYGYTF
. TRBJ1-4 . TRBV12-3/TRBV12-4 TGTGCCAGCAGCCCGGGACAAACAAAACTGTTTTTT CASSPGQTKLFF
. TRBJ2-1 . TRBV19 TGTGCCAGTAGTATAGCGGCCACAGGGTACTACAATGAGCAGTTCTTC CASSIAATGYYNEQFF
. TRBJ2-4 TRBD1 TRBV29-1 TGCAGCGTTGAAGGGACAGGGGGCGGCCCAAACATTCAGTACTTC CSVEGTGGGPNIQYF
. TRBJ1-4 . TRBV30 TGTGCCTGGACGGGCAGGGACACGGAAAAACTGTTTTTT CAWTGRDTEKLFF
. TRBJ2-3 . TRBV5-4 TGTGCCAGCAGCTTGAGCCAGGATCTGAGCACAGATACGCAGTATTTT CASSLSQDLSTDTQYF
. TRBJ1-5 . TRBV4-2 TGTGCCAGCAGCCAAGATAGCCAGGGGTTTCAGCCCCAGCATTTT CASSQDSQGFQPQHF
. TRBJ1-1 TRBD1 TRBV5-1 TGCGCCAGCAGCTGGGACAGGGGGGGTACTGAAGCTTTCTTT CASSWDRGGTEAFF
. TRBJ1-5 . TRBV6-5 TGTGCCAGCAGGAACCGAGTGAGCAATCAGCCCCAGCATTTT CASRNRVSNQPQHF
. TRBJ2-3 TRBD1 TRBV5-1 TGCGCCAGCAGCCGGGACAGAAGCACAGATACGCAGTATTTT CASSRDRSTDTQYF
. TRBJ1-2 . TRBV7-8 TGTGCCAGCAGCCCACGCGAAAACTATGGCTACACCTTC CASSPRENYGYTF
. TRBJ2-7 . TRBV10-1 TGCGCCAGCAGTTCCAGCGGAGAATACGAGCAGTACTTC CASSSSGEYEQYF
. TRBJ2-5 TRBD2 TRBV7-2 TGTGCCAGCAGCTTTGGACTAGCGGGGGGGCGACGGGAGACCCAGTACTTC CASSFGLAGGRRETQYF
. TRBJ1-2 . TRBV7-9 TGTGCCAGCAGCCCTACGGAGGTTTTCAGCTATGGCTACACCTTC CASSPTEVFSYGYTF
. TRBJ2-2 TRBD1 TRBV19 TGTGCCAGTAGTATAGATCGATTGACAGGGGCGAACACCGGGGAGCTGTTTTTT CASSIDRLTGANTGELFF
. TRBJ2-1 TRBD2 TRBV7-6 TGTGCCAGCAGCTTACTTGGGACTAGCGCGGGGATTTACAATGAGCAGTTCTTC CASSLLGTSAGIYNEQFF
. TRBJ2-5 TRBD2 TRBV2 TGTGCCAGCAGTCGGCGGGGGGGCCAAGAGACCCAGTACTTC CASSRRGGQETQYF
. TRBJ1-1 . TRBV3-1/TRBV3-2 TGTGCCAGCAGCAACGCCAACAGGTTAGCTTTCTTT CASSNANRLAFF
. TRBJ2-7 TRBD2 TRBV18 TGTGCCAGCTCACCAGAGCGGGAGGTTCCTTACGAGCAGTACTTC CASSPEREVPYEQYF
. TRBJ1-5 . TRBV28 TGTGCCAGCAGTTCCGCCCGGGAGTATAGCAATCAGCCCCAGCATTTT CASSSAREYSNQPQHF
few TRBJ2-1 . TRBV24-1 TGTGCCACCAGTGATTCAGGGCGGGGGCCGTACAATGAGCAGTTCTTC CATSDSGRGPYNEQFF
. TRBJ1-4 . TRBV30 TGTGCCTGGAGACCACGAGGGAGGGAGGAAAAACTGTTTTTT CAWRPRGREEKLFF
. TRBJ2-5 TRBD2 TRBV15 TGTGCCACCAGCAGAGATCTCGGTAGCGGGGAAGAGACCCAGTACTTC CATSRDLGSGEETQYF